The subject of this entry is one TCR beta chain. Its antigen is not known. These data come from a study of naive and memory T cell subsets. General study results and limits: The power law exponent of TCR abundance differed between naive and memory cells. There was no ground truth to check naive and memory subset results.

Germline V lookup: CDR1 SGHRS, CDR2 YFSETQ. V lost 5 bases and J 5 bases, leaving 11 bases between the germline ends. The CDR3 contains 13 residues. An equimolar mix of two oligonucleotides served as the beta constant-region primer for TRBC1 and TRBC2. Four rounds of PCR amplified the ligated cDNA using nested alpha and beta constant-region primers plus SP2. TCRdb processed the UMI-ligation and nested PCR reads anew with MiXCR; each CDR3 protein has one entry. The sample carries some 31,000 distinct CDR3 sequences, about 18% recorded once. Cells stained for CD3, CD4, CD8, CD45RA and CD27 were sorted into four subsets.

This chain links TRBV5-1 with TRBJ2-1, with D possibly matching TRBD2 (6 bases). Sequencing was carried out using effector memory CD4+ T cells from blood. Subset: effector memory, CD45RA- CD27-. The clonotype comes from a human donor in good health. In nucleotides, the CDR3 is TGCGCCAGCAGAGAGGGGACTGACAATGAGCAGTTCTTC. This gives the protein CASREGTDNEQFF.